The sequence of this T cell receptor beta chain was determined in a study of vaccination effects on CD4 cells after COVID-19. Expansion with viral peptide pools was applied to antigen-specific CD4+ T cells by the ViraFEST assay prior to sequencing. Isolation of CD4+ T cells took place after approximately 10 days of culture. BNT162b2 vaccine or mRNA-1273 vaccine was given to participants in two doses. Previously uninfected by SARS-CoV-2, the vaccine recipients also showed negative nucleocapsid antibodies. A note on this clone: Its antigen is still unknown.

Libraries were prepared by immunoSEQ multiplex PCR; TCRdb keeps only in-frame clonotypes and omits some of them. The sample records 60,000 to 90,000 clones, about 86% being singletons. Study-wide results and limits: Pronounced clonal contraction occurred in clones induced by infection and by vaccine late after vaccination. Convalescent patients were scarce, and early post-infection timepoints were absent.

The specimen comprised CD4+ T cells from PBMCs cultured with HCoV-229E spike peptides, sampled after COVID-19 vaccination. The receptor was isolated from a human donor who received a COVID-19 vaccine.

This CDR3 is CASSLQGGYTEAFF. The CDR3 DNA sequence: TGTGCCAGCTCACTACAAGGCGGATACACTGAAGCTTTCTTT. The rearrangement links TRBV18 to TRBJ1-1; no clear D. CDR3 length: 14 amino acids. V dropped 4 bases and J dropped 3 bases, with 12 bases sitting between them. Germline values: CDR1 KGHSH, CDR2 LQKENI.